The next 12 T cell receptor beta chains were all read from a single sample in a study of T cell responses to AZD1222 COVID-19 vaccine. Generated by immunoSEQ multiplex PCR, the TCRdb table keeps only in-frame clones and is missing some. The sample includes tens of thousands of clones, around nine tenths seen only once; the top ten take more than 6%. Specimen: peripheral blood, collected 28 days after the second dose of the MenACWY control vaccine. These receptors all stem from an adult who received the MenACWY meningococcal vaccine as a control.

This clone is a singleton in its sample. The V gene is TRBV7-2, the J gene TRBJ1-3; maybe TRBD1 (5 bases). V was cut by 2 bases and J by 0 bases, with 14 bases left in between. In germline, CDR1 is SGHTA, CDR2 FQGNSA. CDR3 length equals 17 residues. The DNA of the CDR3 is TGTGCCAGCAGCTTAATCGACAGCCCCAACTCTGGAAACACCATATATTTT. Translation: CASSLIDSPNSGNTIYF.

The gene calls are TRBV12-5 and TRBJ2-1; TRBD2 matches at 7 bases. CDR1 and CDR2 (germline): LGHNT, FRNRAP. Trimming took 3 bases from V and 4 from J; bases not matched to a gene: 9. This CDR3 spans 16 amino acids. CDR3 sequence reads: CASGLKAGVLYNEQFF. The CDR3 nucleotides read TGTGCTAGTGGTTTAAAGGCGGGAGTATTATACAATGAGCAGTTCTTC.

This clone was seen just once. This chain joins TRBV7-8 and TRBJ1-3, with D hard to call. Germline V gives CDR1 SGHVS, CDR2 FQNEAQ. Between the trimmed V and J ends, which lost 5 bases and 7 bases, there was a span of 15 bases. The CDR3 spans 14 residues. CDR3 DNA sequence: TGTGCCAGCAGCATAAACCCCTCAAGTAACACCATATATTTT. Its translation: CASSINPSSNTIYF.

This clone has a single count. CDR3 DNA: TGTGCCAGCAGTTTAAGGGAAAAACTGTTTTTT. Its translation is CASSLREKLFF. This sequence joins TRBV28 and TRBJ1-4; no firm D call. This CDR3 is 11 amino acids long. Germline V gene lookup returns CDR1 MDHEN and CDR2 SYDVKM. Trimming stripped 2 bases from V and 8 bases from J, with 3 bases between.

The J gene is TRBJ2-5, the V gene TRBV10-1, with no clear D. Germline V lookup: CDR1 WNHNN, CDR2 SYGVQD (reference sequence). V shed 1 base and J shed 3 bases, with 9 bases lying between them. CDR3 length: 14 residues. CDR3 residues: CASSEYGREETQYF. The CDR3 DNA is TGCGCCAGCAGTGAGTACGGCCGTGAAGAGACCCAGTACTTC.

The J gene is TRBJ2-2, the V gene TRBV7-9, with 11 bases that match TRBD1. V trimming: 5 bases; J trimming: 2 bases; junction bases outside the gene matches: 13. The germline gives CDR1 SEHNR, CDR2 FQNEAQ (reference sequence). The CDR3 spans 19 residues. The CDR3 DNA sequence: TGTGCCAGCAGCGCAAGGACAGGGGGCACACCCAAAAACACCGGGGAGCTGTTTTTT. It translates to CASSARTGGTPKNTGELFF.

CDR3 protein: CASGRGWEGQGDQETQYF. The DNA of the CDR3 is TGTGCCAGTGGACGAGGATGGGAGGGCCAAGGTGACCAAGAGACCCAGTACTTC. The V and J genes are TRBV19 and TRBJ2-5, with 7 bases that match TRBD2. This CDR3 has 18 amino acids. Germline V gene sequence: CDR1 LNHDA, CDR2 SQIVND (reference sequence). The V gene end was trimmed by 8 bases and the J gene end by 0 bases; junction bases not matched to a gene: 18.

The CDR3 sequence: CACTGTGGSGRHEQYF. The CDR3 DNA sequence: TGTGCCTGCACCGGGACAGGGGGATCCGGACGCCACGAGCAGTACTTC. The genes are TRBV28 and TRBJ2-7; TRBD1 matches 11 bases. V was pared by 11 bases and J by 5 bases, with 17 bases of the junction left unmatched. Per the germline V gene, CDR1 is MDHEN and CDR2 is SYDVKM. The CDR3 sequence is 16 residues long. The whole variable domain, remainder taken from reference TRBV28 and TRBJ2-7, is DVKVTQSSRYLVKRTGEKVFLECVQDMDHENMFWYRQDPGLGLRLIYFSYDVKMKEKGDIPEGYSVSREKKERFSLILESASTNQTSMYLCACTGTGGSGRHEQYFGPGTRLTVT.

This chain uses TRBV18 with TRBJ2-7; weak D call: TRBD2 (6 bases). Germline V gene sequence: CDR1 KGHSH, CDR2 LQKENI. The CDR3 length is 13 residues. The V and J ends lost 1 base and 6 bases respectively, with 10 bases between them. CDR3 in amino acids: CASSPRDSVEQYF. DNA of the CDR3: TGTGCCAGCTCACCACGGGACTCCGTCGAGCAGTACTTC.

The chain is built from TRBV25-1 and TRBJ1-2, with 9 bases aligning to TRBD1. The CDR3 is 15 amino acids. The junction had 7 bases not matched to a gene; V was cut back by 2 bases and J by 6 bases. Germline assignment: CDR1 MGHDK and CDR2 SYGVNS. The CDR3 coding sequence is TGTGCCAGCAGTGAAACAGGACAGGGGAATAATGGCTACACCTTC. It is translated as CASSETGQGNNGYTF.

CDR3 nucleotide sequence: TGTGCCAGCAGGGGACAGGGTACGCGAACTAATGAAAAACTGTTTTTT. Amino acids: CASRGQGTRTNEKLFF. The chain has TRBV5-8 and TRBJ1-4, with 9 bases lining up with TRBD1. Per the germline V gene, CDR1 is SGHTS and CDR2 is YDEGEE. The CDR3 contains 16 residues. V gave up 5 bases and J gave up 1 base; unmatched junction bases: 6.

The CDR3, as DNA: TGTGCCAGCAGCCCAGGGACAGGGGCGGTGGTCGGGGAGCTGTTTTTT. Residues: CASSPGTGAVVGELFF. The chain is built from TRBV9 and TRBJ2-2; 10 positions match TRBD1. The CDR3 is made up of 16 amino acids. The germline V gene has CDR1 SGDLS and CDR2 YYNGEE. J was trimmed by 7 bases and V by 4 bases; bases with no gene match: 10.